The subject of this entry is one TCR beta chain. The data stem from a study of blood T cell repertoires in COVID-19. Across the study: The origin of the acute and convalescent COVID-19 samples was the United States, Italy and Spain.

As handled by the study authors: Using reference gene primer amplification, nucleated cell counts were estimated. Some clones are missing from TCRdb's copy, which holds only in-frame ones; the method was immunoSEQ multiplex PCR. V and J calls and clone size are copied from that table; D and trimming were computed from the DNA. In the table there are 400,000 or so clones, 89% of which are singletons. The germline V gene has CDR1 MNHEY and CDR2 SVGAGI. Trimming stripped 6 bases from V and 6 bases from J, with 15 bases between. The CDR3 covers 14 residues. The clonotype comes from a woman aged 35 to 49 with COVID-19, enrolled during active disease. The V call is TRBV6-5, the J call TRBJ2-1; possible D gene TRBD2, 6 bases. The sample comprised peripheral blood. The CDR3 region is CASSIHRDFNEQFF. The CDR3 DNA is TGTGCCAGCAGCATTCACCGGGACTTCAATGAGCAGTTCTTC.